A selection of T cell receptor beta chains follows, all from one sample in a study of blood T cell repertoires in COVID-19. TCRdb keeps only in-frame clones here, not all; method: immunoSEQ multiplex PCR. The sample contains roughly 100,000 clones, 70% to 90% of which appear only once. What was sequenced was peripheral blood. Receptor source: a middle-aged man with active or convalescent COVID-19. The CDR3 runs from the conserved cysteine through the conserved F or W. A D gene is named only where the DNA matches it firmly. Expanded clones are given a class, and other clones once, few, many or no size at all.

TRBV7-9	TRBJ2-1	TRBD1	NA	TGTGCCAGCAGCCCGGGACAGGGTAAGAAATTCTTC	CASSPGQGKKFF
TRBV9	TRBJ1-4	TRBD1	NA	TGTGCCAGCAGCCACGGGACAGGGTCGTTTTTGGGTGAAAAACTGTTTTTT	CASSHGTGSFLGEKLFF
TRBV13	TRBJ1-2	TRBD1	NA	TGTGCCAGCAGCCTCGGGACAGTCAACTATGGCTACACCTTC	CASSLGTVNYGYTF
TRBV5-8	TRBJ2-5	NA	NA	TGTGCCAGCAGCTTGGGTGTCCGGAGGGAAGAGACCCAGTACTTC	CASSLGVRREETQYF
TRBV15	TRBJ2-7	TRBD2	NA	TGTGCCACCAGCAGAGTTCGAGCGGGGCCCTCCTACGAGCAGTACTTC	CATSRVRAGPSYEQYF
TRBV10-2	TRBJ2-1	TRBD2	once	TGCGCCAGCATCAATAAGCGGGGGGGCTCCTACAATGAGCAGTTCTTC	CASINKRGGSYNEQFF
TRBV4-2	TRBJ2-5	TRBD1	NA	TGTGCCAGCAGCCAGGGGACAGGGACCAGCGGGACCCAGTACTTC	CASSQGTGTSGTQYF
TRBV5-1	TRBJ2-1	NA	NA	TGCGCCAGCAGCTTGGAGTGGCATGAGCAGTTCTTC	CASSLEWHEQFF
TRBV6-5	TRBJ1-5	NA	few	TGTGCCAGCAACCCGACAGACAATAGCAATCAGCCCCAGCATTTT	CASNPTDNSNQPQHF
TRBV6-2/TRBV6-3	TRBJ2-1	TRBD2	NA	TGTGCCAGCAGTTACTCTTTAACTAGCGGGAATGAGCAGTTCTTC	CASSYSLTSGNEQFF
TRBV13	TRBJ1-3	TRBD1	NA	TGTGCCAGCAGCTGGCGGGACAGGGGGACTGGAAACACCATATATTTT	CASSWRDRGTGNTIYF
TRBV6-5	TRBJ2-3	NA	NA	TGTGCCAGCAGTTACTACGACAGGTCAGATACGCAGTATTTT	CASSYYDRSDTQYF
TRBV29-1	TRBJ1-3	NA	NA	TGCAGCGTTGAAGACAGGGTTGATGGAAACACCATATATTTT	CSVEDRVDGNTIYF
TRBV10-3	TRBJ1-4	NA	NA	TGTGCCATCAGTGAGTCCCGATCGGGGTCGGATGAAAAACTGTTTTTT	CAISESRSGSDEKLFF
TRBV11-2	TRBJ2-7	NA	NA	TGTGCCAGCAGCCCCCCCGGGGGGCAAGAGCACTTC	CASSPPGGQEHF
TRBV10-3	TRBJ1-3	NA	NA	TGTGCCATCAATCAGGAAACCGGAAACACCATATATTTT	CAINQETGNTIYF
TRBV9	TRBJ2-7	TRBD1	NA	TGTGCCAGCAGCATCCGGGACAGCTCATCCGAGCAGTACTTC	CASSIRDSSSEQYF
TRBV5-1	TRBJ1-6	TRBD1	NA	TGCGCCAGCAGCCTAGACAGGGGGTTATCACCCCTCCACTTT	CASSLDRGLSPLHF
TRBV10-2	TRBJ2-3	NA	once	TGCGCCAGCAGTGTGGCAGGGGTGACAGATACGCAGTATTTT	CASSVAGVTDTQYF
TRBV7-2	TRBJ2-3	TRBD2	NA	TGTGCCAGCAGCGGGAGACTAGCGGGGGCCACAGATACGCAGTATTTT	CASSGRLAGATDTQYF
TRBV18	TRBJ2-7	NA	NA	TGTGCCAGCTCACTGGACAGCTCCTACGAGCAGTACTTC	CASSLDSSYEQYF
TRBV9	TRBJ1-3	NA	NA	TGTGCCAGCAGCGCTCAGCGGGGTGGAAACACCATATATTTT	CASSAQRGGNTIYF
TRBV6-2/TRBV6-3	TRBJ1-6	NA	few	TGTGCCAGCAGTGGGGGCGATATTTCACCCCTCCACTTT	CASSGGDISPLHF
TRBV29-1	TRBJ2-1	TRBD2	NA	TGCAGCGTTGGAGGGGTAGCGGGGGGTGTCGCCTACAATGAGCAGTTCTTC	CSVGGVAGGVAYNEQFF
TRBV30	TRBJ1-4	NA	NA	TGTGCCTGTAGCACAGGGTGGAGTGAAAAACTGTTTTTT	CACSTGWSEKLFF
TRBV10-3	TRBJ2-7	NA	NA	TGTGCCATCAGTGGGGAGAGGTCTGGGGAGCAGTACTTC	CAISGERSGEQYF
TRBV11-3	TRBJ2-7	NA	NA	TGTGCCAGCAGGCCAATGGGAGTCTACGAGCAGTACTTC	CASRPMGVYEQYF
TRBV6-2/TRBV6-3	TRBJ2-3	TRBD2	NA	TGTGCCAGCAGTTACTCCAACCCCCGGACTAGCGACACAGATACGCAGTATTTT	CASSYSNPRTSDTDTQYF
TRBV5-4	TRBJ1-1	NA	NA	TGTGCCAGCAGCCTGACAAGGATCGGTGAAGCTTTCTTT	CASSLTRIGEAFF
TRBV6-5	TRBJ2-7	TRBD2	few	TGTGCCAGCGTGGGACTAGCGGCTTCCTCCTACGAGCAGTACTTC	CASVGLAASSYEQYF
TRBV6-2/TRBV6-3	TRBJ2-7	TRBD1	NA	TGTGCCAGCAGCGAGGACAGGGGGCGAGGTAGGTACTTC	CASSEDRGRGRYF
TRBV12-5	TRBJ2-3	TRBD2	NA	TGTGCTAGTGGTTTGGGATTAGCGGGGGGGCAAGATACGCAGTATTTT	CASGLGLAGGQDTQYF
TRBV5-5	TRBJ2-7	TRBD1	NA	TGTGCCAGCAGCTTGGCCGGGACAGGGGCTTCCTACGAGCAGTACTTC	CASSLAGTGASYEQYF
TRBV30	TRBJ1-1	TRBD1	NA	TGTGCCTGGTCTACAGGGGGCTTAACTTTCTTT	CAWSTGGLTFF
TRBV4-1	TRBJ2-5	TRBD1	NA	TGCGCCAGCAGCCAAGATTTTCAGGGGACAGGGGGGGAGACCCAGTACTTC	CASSQDFQGTGGETQYF
TRBV6-6	TRBJ1-1	NA	NA	TGTGCCAGCAGCCTCAGGGTGGGCACTGAAGCTTTCTTT	CASSLRVGTEAFF
TRBV9	TRBJ2-3	TRBD2	NA	TGTGCCAGCAGCGTAGTGGCTAGCGGGGGGGTGACAGATACGCAGTATTTT	CASSVVASGGVTDTQYF
TRBV30	TRBJ1-1	NA	NA	TGTGCCTGGAGAAGAGCGGAGAACACTGAAGCTTTCTTT	CAWRRAENTEAFF
TRBV7-2	TRBJ2-3	TRBD2	NA	TGTGCCAGCAGCCGCTTGGGCGGGGGGGCCCCAGATACGCAGTATTTT	CASSRLGGGAPDTQYF
TRBV2	TRBJ1-1	TRBD1	NA	TGTGCCAGCAGAGGGACAGCTGAAGCTTTCTTT	CASRGTAEAFF
TRBV14	TRBJ2-2	TRBD2	few	TGTGCCAGCAGCCAAGTTCGGACTAGCAGATCCGGGGAGCTGTTTTTT	CASSQVRTSRSGELFF
TRBV4-2	TRBJ2-2	TRBD2	NA	TGTGCCAGCAGCCAAGATGGCCTAGCGGGGGGCCGAGCCGGGGAGCTGTTTTTT	CASSQDGLAGGRAGELFF
TRBV30	TRBJ1-2	NA	once	TGTGCCTGGAGTGTCACGGGGGGCTATGGCTACACCTTC	CAWSVTGGYGYTF
TRBV4-2	TRBJ2-3	TRBD2	NA	TGTGCCAGCAGCCAAAGAGCTCTAGCGGGGGGGATGTATACGCAGTATTTT	CASSQRALAGGMYTQYF
TRBV9	TRBJ2-3	TRBD1	NA	TGTGCCAGCAGCCGGGGACAGAATACGCAGTATTTT	CASSRGQNTQYF
TRBV3-1/TRBV3-2	TRBJ1-2	TRBD1	NA	TGTGCCAGCAGCCACAGTCGGGGACAGGGATATGGCTACACCTTC	CASSHSRGQGYGYTF
TRBV12-5	TRBJ2-3	TRBD1	NA	TGTGCTAGTGGTGAGGGACAGAGCACAGATACGCAGTATTTT	CASGEGQSTDTQYF
TRBV2	TRBJ1-6	NA	NA	TGTGCCAGCAATCCCCCCGGGCTTACGACAGCACCCCTCCACTTT	CASNPPGLTTAPLHF
TRBV4-1	TRBJ1-5	NA	NA	TGCGCCAGCAGCCAAGATCCCGTGGGGGGGAGCAATCAGCCCCAGCATTTT	CASSQDPVGGSNQPQHF
TRBV6-5	TRBJ1-2	NA	NA	TGTGCCAGCAGTAAGACCCGGGACTATGGCTACACCTTC	CASSKTRDYGYTF
TRBV4-2	TRBJ2-5	TRBD2	few	TGTGCCAGCAGCCAAGAAGAATACGGGGGGGCGGTGGAGACCCAGTACTTC	CASSQEEYGGAVETQYF
TRBV6-5	TRBJ2-7	NA	NA	TGTGCCAGCAGTCCCCGGGGGGCCTCCTACGAGCAGTACTTC	CASSPRGASYEQYF